This T cell receptor (beta chain) was identified in a study of blood T cell repertoires in COVID-19. This clone has just one count. Only in-frame clones appear in the TCRdb table, and some are missing; sequencing was by immunoSEQ multiplex PCR. The sample records about 65,000 clones, around 93% being singletons. Trimming pared 7 bases from V and 7 bases from J, leaving 19 bases between. Germline CDR1 MNHEY, CDR2 SVGAGI. The CDR3 is 15 amino acids. The chain is built from TRBV6-5 and TRBJ1-4; D might be TRBD1 (5 bases). The clonotype originates from a man aged 65 to 85 with active COVID-19. Sample: peripheral blood. DNA of the CDR3: TGTGCCAGCACAAGCCGGGGGGTCGGCAGTGAAAAACTGTTTTTT. It encodes CASTSRGVGSEKLFF.